This T cell receptor (beta chain) was sequenced for a study of blood T cells in healthy people across ages. Broader study findings: It was not known whether donors were CMV positive (a possible confounder of expanded clonotype changes). Comparison with aged donors showed that long-lived donors had more naive CD4+ cells and higher diversity.

Peripheral blood, about 9.4 milliliters per donor, was collected. Samples each had at least 5 micrograms of total RNA extracted. The junction had 18 bases not matched to a gene; V was cut back by 3 bases and J by 11 bases. This CDR3 has 16 amino acids. Germline V gene data show CDR1 as LGHNA and CDR2 as YSLEER. Of note for this clonotype: The target antigen is unknown.

A J-beta primer mix and a sample-barcoded 5' primer were used in a second PCR of about 7 to 12 cycles. TCRdb itself ran the 5' RACE reads through MiXCR, one entry per CDR3 protein. The table includes about 1.4 million distinct CDR3 sequences, around 59% detected once. The chain employs TRBV4-3 and TRBJ2-5; 7 nucleotides agree with TRBD1. The clonotype was recovered from a young man in good health. Sequencing was done on a sample of blood. For the CDR3, the DNA is TGCGCCAGCAGCCATTACCCCGGGACAGTCTACAATGAGCAGTACTTC. Encoded protein: CASSHYPGTVYNEQYF.